This section outlines one T cell receptor (beta chain) sequence together with its context. TCRdb re-derived calls from the 5' RACE reads in MiXCR, one entry per CDR3 protein. The sample has 350,000 or so distinct CDR3 sequences, 10% to 15% seen once. This entry belongs to a study of T-cell memory formation after mild COVID-19. The specimen sequenced was PBMCs or a T cell subset sorted from them (not recorded which). The source of this sequence is a man younger than 35 who had mild COVID-19 (a few samples of this study predate the infection). Cell type and time point are not known.

CDR3 nucleotide sequence: TGCAGTGCTAGAGAGAGACCCGGGGAGCTGTTTTTT. It translates to CSARERPGELFF. The chain couples TRBV20-1 to TRBJ2-2; D is ambiguous. V was pared by 0 bases and J by 6 bases, with 5 bases between. The length of the CDR3 is 12 residues. From germline, CDR1 is DFQATT and CDR2 SNEGSKA (reference sequence).